The 28 T cell receptor beta chains presented below share a single source sample, sequenced in a study of blood T cell repertoires in COVID-19. Assay used: immunoSEQ multiplex PCR; TCRdb lists only in-frame clones, some missing. The sample includes 80,000 to 95,000 clones, over 75% seen only once; the top ten take roughly 15%. Sequencing was carried out using peripheral blood. The origin of the receptors is a human donor in a cohort sampled during active COVID-19.

The chain employs TRBV9 and TRBJ1-5; D is perhaps TRBD1 (6 bases). The CDR3 extends over 14 amino acids. Looked up from germline, CDR1 is SGDLS and CDR2 is YYNGEE. V lost 6 bases to trimming and J lost 5 bases, with 15 bases between them. The CDR3 nucleotides are TGTGCCAGCAACTCCGAGGGGGACCATCAGCCCCAGCATTTT. It specifies CASNSEGDHQPQHF.

The genes are TRBV6-5 and TRBJ1-5; no clear D. The CDR3 runs 14 residues. Germline V gene lookup returns CDR1 MNHEY and CDR2 SVGAGI. The V gene lost 11 bases and the J gene lost 1 base, with 15 bases spanning the gap. The CDR3 sequence is CASAGFGSNQPQHF. In DNA form, the CDR3 reads TGTGCCTCCGCAGGCTTTGGAAGCAATCAGCCCCAGCATTTT.

The chain uses TRBV7-8 and TRBJ1-1, with 10 bases aligning to TRBD1. Germline loops: CDR1 SGHVS, CDR2 FQNEAQ. The CDR3 runs to 16 residues. V lost 4 bases and J lost 0; bases outside the gene matches: 5. CDR3: CASSSGTGEMNTEAFF. The CDR3 DNA follows: TGTGCCAGCAGCTCCGGGACAGGGGAAATGAACACTGAAGCTTTCTTT.

The CDR3 loop is CATFYSLGGAYGYTF. The DNA of the CDR3 is TGTGCCACCTTCTACTCCCTGGGAGGAGCCTATGGCTACACCTTC. The rearrangement links TRBV15 to TRBJ1-2; D gene ambiguous. Germline assignment: CDR1 LNHNV and CDR2 YYDKDF (reference sequence). The length of the CDR3 is 15 residues. With 8 bases removed from V and 4 bases from J, the gap between germline ends came to 20 bases.

This chain connects TRBV18 to TRBJ2-2; 9 nucleotides match TRBD2. CDR3 size: 18 residues. V lost 2 bases and J lost 5; bases outside the gene matches: 12. The germline V gene encodes CDR1 KGHSH and CDR2 LQKENI. The CDR3 nucleotides read TGTGCCAGCTCACCAGCCCTTGGCGGGGGGGCCGGAACCGGGGAGCTGTTTTTT. Translation: CASSPALGGGAGTGELFF. Combining the CDR3 with reference TRBV18 and TRBJ2-2 gives the whole variable domain NAGVMQNPRHLVRRRGQEARLRCSPMKGHSHVYWYRQLPEEGLKFMVYLQKENIIDESGMPKERFSAEFPKEGPSILRIQQVVRGDSAAYFCASSPALGGGAGTGELFFGEGSRLTVL.

CDR3 residues: CAWSGAVETQYF. As DNA, the CDR3 is TGTGCCTGGTCAGGGGCTGTCGAGACCCAGTACTTC. The chain links TRBV30 to TRBJ2-5, with D perhaps TRBD1 (6 bases). The germline gives CDR1 GTSNPN, CDR2 SVGIG (reference sequence). The CDR3 is 12 amino acids. Trimming pared 5 bases from V and 5 bases from J, leaving 12 bases between.

The chain couples TRBV4-2 to TRBJ1-4, with 8 bases fitting TRBD1. CDR3 size: 16 residues. CDR1 is LGHNA, CDR2 YNFKEQ, per germline. The J segment lost 8 bases and the V segment lost 6 bases, leaving 14 bases of the junction unmatched. CDR3 sequence (DNA): TGTGCCAGCAGACTAGGATCCGGGACAGGCAGGGAAAAACTGTTTTTT. Its translation is CASRLGSGTGREKLFF.

The CDR3 loop is CASSEVMGGAYEQYF. DNA of the CDR3: TGTGCCAGCAGTGAAGTTATGGGAGGGGCTTACGAGCAGTACTTC. The gene calls are TRBV6-1 and TRBJ2-7, with TRBD2 matching 7 bases. Trimming cost V 1 base and J 4 bases; bases outside gene matches: 7. This CDR3 is 15 amino acids long. Per germline, CDR1 MNHNS and CDR2 SASEGT.

V gene TRBV15 combines with J gene TRBJ2-7; possibly TRBD2 for D (6 bases). The CDR3 contains 15 residues. Per germline, CDR1 LNHNV and CDR2 YYDKDF (reference sequence). Trimming stripped 5 bases from V and 5 bases from J, with 19 bases between. The CDR3 coding sequence is TGTGCCACCAGCGATCCCGGGACTCCGCATGACGAGCAGTACTTC. This encodes CATSDPGTPHDEQYF.

The chain joins TRBV5-6 to TRBJ2-2, with 9 bases aligning to TRBD2. The V and J ends lost 3 bases and 4 bases, in that order; junction bases with no gene match: 16. This CDR3 region has 19 residues. Germline assignment: CDR1 SGHDT and CDR2 YYEEEE. DNA of the CDR3: TGTGCCAGCAGCTGGTGGTTTGGGGGTAGCGGGGGACCCACCGGGGAGCTGTTTTTT. Its protein is CASSWWFGGSGGPTGELFF.

This clone was observed a handful of times. The V call is TRBV5-1, the J call TRBJ2-5; the match to TRBD2 covers 11 bases. Germline V CDR1 and CDR2: SGHRS, YFSETQ. With 0 bases clipped from V and 4 bases from J, the junction kept 2 bases outside the gene matches. The CDR3 length is 15 residues. The CDR3 loop is CASSLDLAGGETQYF. The CDR3 DNA follows: TGCGCCAGCAGCTTGGACCTAGCGGGGGGAGAGACCCAGTACTTC.

This clone is a singleton in its sample. The CDR3 loop is CASSSGENEKLFF. CDR3 sequence (DNA): TGTGCCAGCAGCTCAGGGGAAAATGAAAAACTGTTTTTT. The J gene is TRBJ1-4, the V gene TRBV3-1 (or the pseudogene TRBV3-2); TRBD1 might be the D (6 bases). CDR1 LGHDT and CDR2 YNNKEL come from the germline V gene (reference sequence). V was trimmed by 5 bases and J by 5 bases, leaving 9 bases between them. The CDR3 sequence is 13 residues long.

The rearrangement joins TRBV7-8 to TRBJ2-7; 11 nucleotides match TRBD2. V was clipped by 1 base and J by 3 bases; unmatched bases: 14. The germline V gene encodes CDR1 SGHVS and CDR2 FQNEAQ. The CDR3 is 19 amino acids. CDR3 region: CASSLVTSGGSFRLYEQYF. The CDR3 region has the DNA TGTGCCAGCAGCTTAGTTACTAGCGGGGGCTCCTTTCGCCTCTACGAGCAGTACTTC. The complete variable domain, with remaining parts taken from reference TRBV7-8 and TRBJ2-7, reads GAGVSQSPRYKVAKRGQDVALRCDPISGHVSLFWYQQALGQGPEFLTYFQNEAQLDKSGLPSDRFFAERPEGSVSTLKIQRTQQEDSAVYLCASSLVTSGGSFRLYEQYFGPGTRLTVT.

This chain links TRBV27 with TRBJ2-3; D not resolved. CDR1 MNHEY and CDR2 SMNVEV come from the germline V gene (reference sequence). V lost 5 bases and J lost 5, with 17 bases in between. The length of the CDR3 is 15 residues. CDR3 in DNA: TGTGCCAGCAGTCTCACCCGCCCGCGTAGAGATACGCAGTATTTT. Amino acid sequence: CASSLTRPRRDTQYF.

The CDR3 region is CASSNRGDQPQHF. CDR3 DNA sequence: TGTGCCAGCTCAAACAGGGGGGATCAGCCCCAGCATTTT. The rearrangement uses TRBV18 and TRBJ1-5; 8 positions match TRBD1. This CDR3 is 13 amino acids long. The germline V gene encodes CDR1 KGHSH and CDR2 LQKENI. With 5 bases clipped from V and 5 bases from J, the junction kept 2 bases outside the gene matches.

This chain joins TRBV6-5 and TRBJ1-4; tentatively, D is TRBD1 (6 bases). The CDR3 is made up of 15 amino acids. The V end was cut by 7 bases, the J end by 5 bases, with 17 bases between. Germline lookup yields CDR1 MNHEY and CDR2 SVGAGI. CDR3 bases: TGTGCCAGCAATCCTGTGTTGGGGGCCAATGAAAAACTGTTTTTT. Translating it yields CASNPVLGANEKLFF.

This chain links TRBV9 with TRBJ1-4; no clear D. Germline loops: CDR1 SGDLS, CDR2 YYNGEE. Between the trimmed V and J ends, which lost 2 bases and 7 bases, there was a span of 12 bases. CDR3 size: 14 residues. The CDR3 nucleotides are TGTGCCAGCAGCGTCTCCTCGGCGGCTGAAAAACTGTTTTTT. This codes for CASSVSSAAEKLFF.

This chain joins TRBV5-1 and TRBJ2-2; D gene uncertain. This CDR3 contains 11 residues. Germline CDR1 reads SGHRS; CDR2 reads YFSETQ. Trimming removed 4 bases at V and 6 bases at J, with 4 bases between. The CDR3 DNA reads as TGCGCCAGCAGCCTCCCCGGGGAGCTGTTTTTT. This translates into CASSLPGELFF. The full variable domain, its missing parts supplied by reference TRBV5-1 and TRBJ2-2, is KAGVTQTPRYLIKTRGQQVTLSCSPISGHRSVSWYQQTPGQGLQFLFEYFSETQRNKGNFPGRFSGRQFSNSRSEMNVSTLELGDSALYLCASSLPGELFFGEGSRLTVL.

The V gene is TRBV12-5, the J gene TRBJ2-3; weak D call: TRBD2 (6 bases). Germline CDR1 LGHNT, CDR2 FRNRAP. This CDR3 comprises 16 residues. The V gene lost 2 bases and the J gene lost 1 base, with 13 bases spanning the gap. The CDR3 coding sequence is TGTGCTAGTGGTTTGCCGACCAGGGAGGGCACAGATACGCAGTATTTT. Translating it yields CASGLPTREGTDTQYF.

The rearrangement links TRBV11-2 to TRBJ1-2; D is perhaps TRBD1 (5 bases). V gave up 4 bases and J gave up 5 bases, with 11 bases separating them. CDR1 and CDR2 from the germline V gene are SGHAT and FQNNGV. The CDR3 is 13 amino acids. The CDR3 DNA reads TGTGCCAGCAGCTCCGGACAACGGTATGGCTACACCTTC. Translating gives CASSSGQRYGYTF.

CDR3 in DNA: TGTGCCAGCAGCCCAAGCAACAGGGGCGCTGAAGCTTTCTTT. Protein sequence: CASSPSNRGAEAFF. The J gene is TRBJ1-1, the V gene TRBV3-1 (or the pseudogene TRBV3-2); TRBD1 matches at 7 bases. V shed 4 bases and J 6 bases; nucleotides not matched to a gene: 8. The germline gives CDR1 LGHDT, CDR2 YNNKEL (reference sequence). CDR3 length: 14 residues.

V and J are TRBV29-1 and TRBJ1-4; 7 bases are shared with TRBD1. Trimming at V came to 7 bases and at J to 8 bases, leaving 10 bases not matched to a gene. Germline lookup yields CDR1 SQVTM and CDR2 ANQGSEA. CDR3 length equals 13 residues. The CDR3 region is CSAAGIQGEKLFF. In DNA form, the CDR3 reads TGCAGCGCGGCAGGCATACAGGGGGAAAAACTGTTTTTT.

This chain connects TRBV7-2 to TRBJ1-6; D gene ambiguous. V was trimmed by 6 bases and J by 10 bases, leaving 10 bases between them. Germline V lookup: CDR1 SGHTA, CDR2 FQGNSA. This CDR3 has 12 residues. This CDR3 is CASSPGESPLHF. CDR3 sequence (DNA): TGTGCCAGCAGTCCCGGAGAGTCACCCCTCCACTTT.

The chain's CDR3 is CASSEEPHENQPQHF. For the CDR3, the DNA is TGTGCCAGCAGTGAAGAACCCCATGAGAATCAGCCCCAGCATTTT. The V call is TRBV6-1, the J call TRBJ1-5; D unclear. V was clipped by 1 base and J by 4 bases, with 11 bases between them. The CDR3 spans 15 residues. CDR1 and CDR2 from the germline V gene are MNHNS and SASEGT.

This clone was detected only once. The V gene is TRBV18, the J gene TRBJ2-7; 7 bases fit TRBD1. The CDR3 spans 13 residues. V gave up 3 bases and J gave up 10 bases; unmatched junction bases: 9. Germline-derived CDR1 and CDR2 are KGHSH and LQKENI. The CDR3 DNA reads TGTGCCAGCTCACCGGACAGGAACTCACTCCAGTACTTC. This translates into CASSPDRNSLQYF.

In the case of this clone: One junction end does not reproduce the germline sequence, and a read error may be involved. The chain combines TRBV19 with TRBJ1-1; weak D call: TRBD1 (5 bases). In germline, CDR1 is LNHDA, CDR2 SQIVND (reference sequence). CDR3 size: 13 residues. The chain's CDR3 is CASKGQGHTEAFF. The CDR3 nucleotides are TGTGCAAGTAAGGGCCAGGGTCACACTGAAGCTTTCTTT.

This clone was counted a single time. The chain is built from TRBV7-6 and TRBJ2-7, with a possible D match to TRBD1 (6 bases). The germline V gene encodes CDR1 SGHVS and CDR2 FNYEAQ. There are 15 residues in the CDR3. The V and J ends lost 1 base and 2 bases respectively, with 12 bases between them. The CDR3 is CASSLEPGQTYEQYF. CDR3 coding DNA: TGTGCCAGCAGCTTAGAGCCGGGACAAACCTACGAGCAGTACTTC.

This clone was seen only a few times. This chain connects TRBV10-1 to TRBJ1-1; D unclear. The V and J ends lost 2 bases and 0 bases respectively, with 4 bases between them. Germline loops: CDR1 WNHNN, CDR2 SYGVQD (reference sequence). The CDR3 is 13 residues long. The CDR3 is CASSEGLNTEAFF. CDR3 DNA: TGCGCCAGCAGTGAGGGCCTGAACACTGAAGCTTTCTTT.